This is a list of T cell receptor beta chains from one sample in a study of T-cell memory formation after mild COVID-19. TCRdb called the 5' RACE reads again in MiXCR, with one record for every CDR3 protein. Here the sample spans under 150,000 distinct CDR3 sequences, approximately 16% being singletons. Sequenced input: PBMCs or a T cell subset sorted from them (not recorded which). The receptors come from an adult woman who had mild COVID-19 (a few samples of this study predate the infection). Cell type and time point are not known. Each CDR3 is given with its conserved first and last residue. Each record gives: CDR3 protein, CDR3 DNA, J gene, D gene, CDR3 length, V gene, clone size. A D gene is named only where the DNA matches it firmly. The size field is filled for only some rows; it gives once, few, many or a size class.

CAISGGTGTGDREQYF TGTGCCATCAGTGGGGGGACCGGGACAGGGGATCGAGAGCAGTACTTC TRBJ2-7 TRBD1 16 TRBV10-3 -
CASSPSGFYEQYF TGTGCCAGCAGCCCTAGCGGATTCTACGAGCAGTACTTC TRBJ2-7 TRBD2 13 TRBV7-9 -
CASSLAGDSAGTEAFF TGCGCCAGCAGCTTGGCCGGGGACAGTGCTGGGACTGAAGCTTTCTTT TRBJ1-1 TRBD1 16 TRBV5-1 -
CSVVLSTRAVYNEQFF TGCAGCGTTGTCCTGTCTACGCGGGCCGTTTACAATGAGCAGTTCTTC TRBJ2-1 - 16 TRBV29-1 few
CASRSLEGDTEAFF TGTGCCAGCAGGTCCCTGGAGGGGGACACTGAAGCTTTCTTT TRBJ1-1 - 14 TRBV12-3/TRBV12-4 few
CASSLWASNQPQHF TGTGCCAGCAGTCTGTGGGCCAGCAATCAGCCCCAGCATTTT TRBJ1-5 - 14 TRBV11-2 -
CASSSDRGYEQYF TGTGCCAGCAGCTCAGACAGGGGCTACGAGCAGTACTTC TRBJ2-7 TRBD1 13 TRBV7-3 few
CASSLGHSLYEQYF TGTGCCAGCAGTTTAGGTCACAGCCTCTACGAGCAGTACTTC TRBJ2-7 - 14 TRBV12-3/TRBV12-4 -
CASSLGGTRVGGEQFF TGTGCCAGCAGCTTAGGTGGGACTAGAGTCGGCGGTGAGCAGTTCTTC TRBJ2-1 TRBD2 16 TRBV11-1 few
CASSLEPGQTYEQYF TGCGCCAGCAGCTTGGAACCGGGACAGACCTACGAGCAGTACTTC TRBJ2-7 TRBD1 15 TRBV5-1 few
CASSLTGTGIDGYTF TGTGCCAGCAGTTTGACCGGGACAGGGATCGATGGCTACACCTTC TRBJ1-2 TRBD1 15 TRBV6-6 -
CASSNPQGADGYTF TGCGCCAGCAGCAACCCCCAGGGGGCAGATGGCTACACCTTC TRBJ1-2 TRBD1 14 TRBV5-1 -
CASRPRVAYEQYF TGTGCCAGCAGACCCAGGGTCGCCTACGAGCAGTACTTC TRBJ2-7 - 13 TRBV7-8 few
CASSFSKTNEQFF TGTGCCAGCAGCTTCAGCAAGACCAATGAGCAGTTCTTC TRBJ2-1 - 13 TRBV7-9 few
CASSLAGDGNTEAFF TGCGCCAGCAGCTTGGCCGGGGACGGGAACACTGAAGCTTTCTTT TRBJ1-1 - 15 TRBV5-1 -
CASSTRSALNHNEQFF TGTGCCAGCAGCACACGCTCGGCGCTTAATCACAATGAGCAGTTCTTC TRBJ2-1 - 16 TRBV7-9 few
CSARRLVRGVRYNEQFF TGCAGTGCTAGACGTTTAGTCCGGGGGGTCCGATACAATGAGCAGTTCTTC TRBJ2-1 TRBD2 17 TRBV20-1 few
CASSPAGGETQYF TGTGCCAGCAGTCCCGCAGGGGGAGAGACCCAGTACTTC TRBJ2-5 TRBD1 13 TRBV12-3/TRBV12-4 -
CASSITGVSYNEQFF TGTGCCAGCAGCATAACAGGGGTATCCTACAATGAGCAGTTCTTC TRBJ2-1 TRBD1 15 TRBV13 -